This T cell receptor (beta chain) was sequenced during a study of blood T cell repertoires in COVID-19. Across the study: Samples of COVID-19 (acute and convalescent) were obtained from the United States, Italy and Spain. The analysed material was cDNA or gDNA that came from T cells, B-cell-depleted T cells, or PBMCs.

The CDR3 sequence is 14 residues long. From germline, CDR1 is SEHNR and CDR2 FQNEAQ (reference sequence). Trimming cost V 5 bases and J 1 base; bases outside gene matches: 3. Followed over time, Seattle patients had been enrolled while infection was active. As processed by the authors: Amplifying reference gene primers gave estimates of nucleated cell counts. The method was immunoSEQ multiplex PCR; TCRdb's version includes in-frame clones alone and lacks a portion of them. V and J calls and clone size follow that table, whereas D and trimming were derived from the DNA. This sample has fewer than 450,000 clones, with 87% found just once. Comment on this clone: This same CDR3 is encoded by further DNA sequences in the sample.

The chain links TRBV7-9 to TRBJ1-1; 8 bases match TRBD1. The receptor was isolated from a woman aged 45-60 years with COVID-19, enrolled during active disease. The sequenced sample consisted of peripheral blood. The CDR3 loop reads CASSPGQGNTEAFF. CDR3 in DNA: TGTGCCAGCAGCCCCGGACAGGGGAACACTGAAGCTTTCTTT.